This passage covers 7 T cell receptor beta chains from one sample sequenced in a study of CD8+CD57+ T cells in acquired aplastic anemia. Genomic DNA was employed as the template in profiling TCR beta VDJ and CDR3. TCRdb re-analysed the reads in MiXCR, keeping a single row per CDR3 protein. The top ten clones hold roughly 15% of a sample with fewer than 250,000 distinct CDR3 sequences, about half of them seen once. Sequenced sample: sorted CD4+, CD8+, or CD8+CD57+ T cells (not recorded which) from PBMCs. The origin of the receptors is a human donor in good health, serving as a control.

This clonotype was picked up many times. The rearrangement joins TRBV24-1 to TRBJ1-2; 11 positions match TRBD1. This CDR3 spans 16 amino acids. Per germline, CDR1 KGHDR and CDR2 SFDVKD. V dropped 3 bases and J dropped 5; count of bases not matched to a gene: 7. CDR3 sequence (DNA): TGTGCCACCAGTGATGGGGACAGGGGGTTAGGGTATGGCTACACCTTC. This translates into CATSDGDRGLGYGYTF.

This clonotype has ten or more counts. The chain recombines TRBV4-2 with TRBJ2-3; unclear D gene. The CDR3 totals 16 residues. V shed 1 base and J shed 6 bases, with 17 bases lying between them. Looked up from germline, CDR1 is LGHNA and CDR2 is YNFKEQ. The CDR3: CASSQGSADIVDTQYF. In nucleotides, the CDR3 is TGTGCCAGCAGCCAAGGCAGTGCCGACATAGTGGATACGCAGTATTTT.

V usage is TRBV7-9 and J usage is TRBJ1-6; D uncertain. Germline CDR1 and CDR2: SEHNR and FQNEAQ (reference sequence). The CDR3 has 16 amino acids. Deletions cut 4 bases from V and 8 bases from J, with 18 bases between. CDR3 loop: CASSSSGGSLDSPLHF. CDR3 in DNA: TGTGCCAGCAGCTCCAGTGGTGGCAGTCTCGATTCACCCCTCCACTTT. Full variable domain (remainder filled in from reference TRBV7-9 and TRBJ1-6): DTGVSQNPRHKITKRGQNVTFRCDPISEHNRLYWYRQTLGQGPEFLTYFQNEAQLEKSRLLSDRFSAERPKGSFSTLEIQRTEQGDSAMYLCASSSSGGSLDSPLHFGNGTRLTVT.

There are many counts of this clonotype. The J gene is TRBJ1-5, the V gene TRBV6-5, with D tentatively TRBD1 (6 bases). The ends were cut back, 5 bases at V and 4 bases at J, with 18 bases in the middle. The CDR3 runs to 16 residues. CDR1 and CDR2 (germline): MNHEY, SVGAGI. The CDR3 DNA sequence: TGTGCCAGCAGTGGGCAGGGGCCTAACCCTAATCAGCCCCAGCATTTT. It codes for CASSGQGPNPNQPQHF.

V usage is TRBV18 and J usage is TRBJ1-3, with TRBD1 matching over 11 bases. V dropped 6 bases and J dropped 0; count of bases not matched to a gene: 7. This CDR3 spans 17 amino acids. CDR1 is KGHSH and CDR2 is LQKENI in the germline V gene. The CDR3 bases are TGTGCCAGCTCTACCGGGACAGGGGGAAGCTCTGGAAACACCATATATTTT. Its translation: CASSTGTGGSSGNTIYF.

The chain combines TRBV20-1 with TRBJ2-5; D gene ambiguous. V was trimmed by 3 bases and J by 0 bases, leaving 2 bases between them. The CDR3 is 11 residues long. CDR1 is DFQATT, CDR2 SNEGSKA, per germline (reference sequence). Here the CDR3 reads CSASHQETQYF. Written as DNA, the CDR3 is TGCAGTGCTAGTCACCAAGAGACCCAGTACTTC.

The table lists this clonotype with many counts. This chain links TRBV7-8 with TRBJ1-1; weak D call: TRBD1 (6 bases). The CDR3 spans 19 residues. Trimming took off 4 bases at V and 0 bases at J, with 24 bases between the two ends. Germline loops: CDR1 SGHVS, CDR2 FQNEAQ. In nucleotides, the CDR3 is TGTGCCAGCAGCTCCCGCCCTAGGGGGGGCTTCGACTTGAACACTGAAGCTTTCTTT. Amino acid sequence: CASSSRPRGGFDLNTEAFF.